The sequence of this TCR beta chain was determined in a study of tumor-infiltrating lymphocytes in localized non-small cell lung cancer (dated by TCRdb to the early 2020s). General notes on the study: The cohort included patients whose samples were collected after neoadjuvant chemotherapy, as well as both smokers and never-smokers and several histologies. Resected tumor tissue and uninvolved lung tissue described as non-adjacent to the tumor were contributed by each patient, with both tissues obtained from the same patient. TCR sequencing was one of several integrated assays, alongside flow cytometry, multiplex immunofluorescence, RNA-seq, exome sequencing and proteomics, applied to the same patients. The overall ICON cohort comprised 150 or so surgical patients with localized non-small cell lung cancer whose tumors were resected. For more than 45 patients, immunoSEQ T-cell fraction was compared between paired tumor and uninvolved lung.

The paper as a whole reports these results and caveats: Different pieces of the same tissue were used for different assays, so technical variation could not be separated from intratumor heterogeneity. Tumor T-cell fraction from TCR sequencing was not associated with recurrence-free survival (p = 0.61). TCR-derived T-cell fraction did not differ between the flow cytometry-defined immunotypes IM1 (good prognosis) and IM2 (poor prognosis). Higher T cell infiltration in tumors than in uninvolved lung tissue was supported by TCRbeta sequencing, consistent with immunofluorescence CD3 counts. Since assay coverage differed from patient to patient depending on how much tissue was available, TCR sequencing was done for only a subset of the cohort.

From the cysteine through the phenylalanine, the CDR3 covers 10 amino acids. The kept DNA is CDR3 alone, 30 bases in frame from the first base. V is pared back by 8 bases and J by 4 bases, with 3 bases lying between the germline termini. CDR1 MRHNA and CDR2 SNTAGT are derived from the germline V gene. Patient enrollment in ICON started in the first half of 2016, and the final patient was enrolled in late 2018. In a subcohort of 70 to 95 patients, fresh tumor and matched uninvolved tissue were collected for in-depth immune analyses, with TCR sequencing among those analyses. No cell sorting was done, and TCR sequencing was instead run on DNA isolated from bulk tissue. The T-cell fraction in tumor and uninvolved lung tissue was obtained from TCR sequencing using the immunoSEQ assay. In the original analysis: For survival analysis, patients were split into high (upper tertile) and low (lower two tertiles) T-cell fraction groups and compared by log-rank test. Paired tumor versus uninvolved lung differences in T-cell fraction were tested with a signed-rank test. TCRdb stores this immuneACCESS table with in-frame sequences only. Part of the clones is absent; in the studies checked, under half of the shortfall reflects unresolved V genes, and no reason is known for the rest. V, J and clone size are taken as reported in that table, and D and trimming were inferred from the DNA itself. A total of about 24,000 clones appear in this sample, 50% to 80% of them only once. Of the sample, about 5.6% is held by the ten largest clones.

To note about this clone: The specificity of this receptor is unknown. Base qualities are missing; no much larger clone stands one base away.

Recombination joined TRBV6-4 with TRBJ1-5, with no reliable assignment of the D segment. The material sequenced was lung tumor tissue. This clonotype originated in a human donor with non-small cell lung cancer. The CDR3 region has the sequence CASLNQPQHF. The DNA reads TGTGCCAGCCTAAATCAGCCCCAGCATTTT.